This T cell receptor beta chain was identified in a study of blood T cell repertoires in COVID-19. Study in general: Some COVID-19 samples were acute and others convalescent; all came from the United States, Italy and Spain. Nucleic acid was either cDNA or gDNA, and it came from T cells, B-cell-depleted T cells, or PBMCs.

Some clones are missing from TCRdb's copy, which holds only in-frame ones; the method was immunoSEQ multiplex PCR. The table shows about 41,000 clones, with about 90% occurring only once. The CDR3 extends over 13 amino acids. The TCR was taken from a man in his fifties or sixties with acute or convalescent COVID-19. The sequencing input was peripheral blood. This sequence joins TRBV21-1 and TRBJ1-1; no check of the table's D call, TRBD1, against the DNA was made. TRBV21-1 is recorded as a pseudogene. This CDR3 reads CASSKARTGEAFF. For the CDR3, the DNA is TGTGCCAGCAGCAAAGCACGGACAGGGGAAGCTTTCTTT.